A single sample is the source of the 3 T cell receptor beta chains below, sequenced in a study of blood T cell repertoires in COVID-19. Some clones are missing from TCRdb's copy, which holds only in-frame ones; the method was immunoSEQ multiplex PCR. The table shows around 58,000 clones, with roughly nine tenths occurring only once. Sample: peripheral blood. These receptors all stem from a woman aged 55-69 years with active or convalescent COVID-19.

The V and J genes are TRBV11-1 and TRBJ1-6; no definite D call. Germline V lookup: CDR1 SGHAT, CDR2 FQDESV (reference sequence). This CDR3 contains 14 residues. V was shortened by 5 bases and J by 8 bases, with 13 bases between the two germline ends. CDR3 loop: CASSPPGYDSPLHF. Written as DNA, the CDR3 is TGTGCCAGCAGCCCCCCGGGTTACGATTCACCCCTCCACTTT.

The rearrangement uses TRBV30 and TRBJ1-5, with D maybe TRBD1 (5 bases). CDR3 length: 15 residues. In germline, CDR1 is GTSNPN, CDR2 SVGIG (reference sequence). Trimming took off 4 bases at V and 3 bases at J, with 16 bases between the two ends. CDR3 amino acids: CAWTIGGKNNQPQHF. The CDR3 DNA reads TGTGCCTGGACCATCGGGGGTAAAAACAATCAGCCCCAGCATTTT. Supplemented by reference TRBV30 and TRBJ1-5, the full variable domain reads SQTIHQWPATLVQPVGSPLSLECTVEGTSNPNLYWYRQAAGRGLQLLFYSVGIGQISSEVPQNLSASRPQDRQFILSSKKLLLSDSGFYLCAWTIGGKNNQPQHFGDGTRLSIL.

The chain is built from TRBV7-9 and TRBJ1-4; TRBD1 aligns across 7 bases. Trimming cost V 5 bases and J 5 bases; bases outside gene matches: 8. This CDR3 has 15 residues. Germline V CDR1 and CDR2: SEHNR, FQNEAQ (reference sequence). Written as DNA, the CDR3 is TGTGCCAGCAGCAGGAGACAGGGACAGAATGAAAAACTGTTTTTT. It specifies CASSRRQGQNEKLFF. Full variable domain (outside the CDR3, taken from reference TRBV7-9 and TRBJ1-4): DTGVSQNPRHKITKRGQNVTFRCDPISEHNRLYWYRQTLGQGPEFLTYFQNEAQLEKSRLLSDRFSAERPKGSFSTLEIQRTEQGDSAMYLCASSRRQGQNEKLFFGSGTQLSVL.